This T cell receptor beta chain was recorded in a study of HIV-infected children after antiretroviral therapy interruption. The CDR3 contains 15 residues. CDR1 is KGHDR and CDR2 is SFDVKD in the germline V gene. Trimming pared 1 base from V and 3 bases from J, leaving 8 bases between. Unique molecular identifiers were included in an RNA-based 3' RACE TCR library. TCRdb itself ran the 3' RACE reads through MiXCR, one entry per CDR3 protein. This repertoire shows about 50,000 distinct CDR3 sequences, 4.3% found once; its top ten account for roughly 0.7%. Treatment specified: PENTA 11 planned treatment interruption arm or continuous ART arm. Samples needed at least 5 million viable cryopreserved PBMCs. This clonotype was counted between two and nine times.

Sequencing was performed on CD45RA+ CD4+ T cells from PBMCs, pooled from several time points, taken from a donor given antiretroviral therapy, either interrupted or continuous. Subset indicated: naive CD4+ CD45RA+ CD45RO- T cells. The V and J genes are TRBV24-1 and TRBJ2-2; D not certain. This receptor was identified in a pool of human donors with HIV. For the CDR3, the DNA is TGTGCCACCAGTGATTTATTTGAGGACACCGGGGAGCTGTTTTTT. Encoded protein: CATSDLFEDTGELFF.